Shown below are 9 T cell receptor beta chains from a single sample sequenced in a study of cytomegalovirus exposure and HLA in healthy donors. PCR used 60 Vbeta primers and 13 Jbeta primers. Some clones are missing from TCRdb's copy, which holds only in-frame ones; the method was immunoSEQ multiplex PCR. Among under 150,000 clones listed, around 79% were seen once. Specimen: PBMCs. The receptors shown here come from a woman in her 40s in good health and CMV-seronegative.

The chain couples TRBV7-6 to TRBJ2-3; tentative D call: TRBD2 (5 bases). Germline loops: CDR1 SGHVS, CDR2 FNYEAQ. The CDR3 covers 17 residues. The V end was cut by 0 bases, the J end by 7 bases, with 20 bases between. The CDR3: CASSLALWGAQTNTQYF. CDR3 sequence (DNA): TGTGCCAGCAGCTTAGCGCTGTGGGGAGCCCAAACTAATACGCAGTATTTT.

This sequence joins TRBV6-5 and TRBJ1-4; no clear D gene. V was clipped by 6 bases and J by 7 bases, with 15 bases between them. The germline V gene encodes CDR1 MNHEY and CDR2 SVGAGI. The CDR3 loop spans 14 amino acids. CDR3: CASSLQVKSEKLFF. DNA for the CDR3: TGTGCCAGCAGCCTCCAGGTGAAGAGTGAAAAACTGTTTTTT.

The V gene is TRBV4-2, the J gene TRBJ2-3; D gene ambiguous. Between the trimmed V and J ends, which lost 1 base and 6 bases, there was a span of 8 bases. Germline assignment: CDR1 LGHNA and CDR2 YNFKEQ. There are 13 residues in the CDR3. The CDR3 region is CASSQALSDTQYF. As DNA, the CDR3 is TGTGCCAGCAGCCAAGCCCTTAGCGATACGCAGTATTTT.

In its sample, this clone was seen a few times. The rearrangement uses TRBV19 and TRBJ1-2; TRBD1 matches 7 bases. This CDR3 has 15 residues. Germline assignment: CDR1 LNHDA and CDR2 SQIVND (reference sequence). After removal of 1 base from V and 3 bases from J, the junction contained 5 bases not matched to a gene. The CDR3 protein is CASSIATGTDYGYTF. The CDR3 coding sequence is TGTGCCAGTAGTATAGCCACAGGGACAGACTATGGCTACACCTTC.

The CDR3 spells CASSQVSGYGYTF. The CDR3 DNA reads as TGCGCCAGCAGCCAAGTAAGCGGTTATGGCTACACCTTC. The V call is TRBV4-3, the J call TRBJ1-2; D unresolved. Germline loops: CDR1 LGHNA, CDR2 YSLEER. The length of the CDR3 is 13 residues. Trimming took off 1 base at V and 5 bases at J, with 8 bases between the two ends.

This clone was seen more than once but under ten times. The chain employs TRBV5-1 and TRBJ2-2; tentative D call: TRBD1 (5 bases). This CDR3 is built from 15 residues. The germline V and J ends were trimmed by 2 bases and 4 bases, with 12 bases remaining between them. Germline CDR1 reads SGHRS; CDR2 reads YFSETQ. The CDR3 DNA reads as TGCGCCAGCAGCTTCCAAACAGGCACCACCGGGGAGCTGTTTTTT. It encodes CASSFQTGTTGELFF.

The J gene is TRBJ2-1, the V gene TRBV27, with 7 bases matching TRBD2. Germline CDR1 reads MNHEY; CDR2 reads SMNVEV (reference sequence). The CDR3 sequence is 18 residues long. J was trimmed by 0 bases and V by 1 base; bases with no gene match: 9. CDR3 region: CASSLFPLGGGSYNEQFF. CDR3 nucleotides: TGTGCCAGCAGTTTATTCCCGCTGGGCGGGGGCTCCTACAATGAGCAGTTCTTC.

The chain uses TRBV15 and TRBJ2-7, with D tentatively TRBD1 (6 bases). V was pared by 1 base and J by 0 bases, with 10 bases between. The CDR3 is 15 amino acids. Per germline, CDR1 LNHNV and CDR2 YYDKDF (reference sequence). This CDR3 reads CATSRAARGSYEQYF. In DNA form, the CDR3 reads TGTGCCACCAGCAGAGCCGCCAGGGGCTCCTACGAGCAGTACTTC.

The chain carries TRBV2 and TRBJ2-5, with 13 bases lining up with TRBD2. J gave up 2 bases and V 5 bases, and 11 bases lay outside the gene matches. There are 18 residues in the CDR3. Per the germline V gene, CDR1 is SNHLY and CDR2 is FYNNEI. The CDR3 DNA sequence: TGTGCCAGCAGTACACAAACCGGGACTAGCGGGATTCAAGAGACCCAGTACTTC. Protein: CASSTQTGTSGIQETQYF.